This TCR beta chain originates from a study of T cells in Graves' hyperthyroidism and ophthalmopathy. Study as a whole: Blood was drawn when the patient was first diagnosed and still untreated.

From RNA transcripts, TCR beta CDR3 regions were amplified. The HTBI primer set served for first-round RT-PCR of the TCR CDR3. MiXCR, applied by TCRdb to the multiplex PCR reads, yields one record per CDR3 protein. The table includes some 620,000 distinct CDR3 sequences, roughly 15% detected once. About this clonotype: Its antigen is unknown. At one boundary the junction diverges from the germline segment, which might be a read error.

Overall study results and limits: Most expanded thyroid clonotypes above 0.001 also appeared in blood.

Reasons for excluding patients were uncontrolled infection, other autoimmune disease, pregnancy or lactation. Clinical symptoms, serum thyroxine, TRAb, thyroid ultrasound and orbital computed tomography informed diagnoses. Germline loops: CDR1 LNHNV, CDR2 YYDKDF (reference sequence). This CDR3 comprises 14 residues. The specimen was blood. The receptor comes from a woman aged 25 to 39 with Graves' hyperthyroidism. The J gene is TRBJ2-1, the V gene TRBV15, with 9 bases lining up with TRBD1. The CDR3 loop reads CATSRDRGYNQQFF. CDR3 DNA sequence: TGTGCCACCAGCAGGGACAGGGGCTACAATCAGCAGTTCTTC.